This TCR beta chain came from a study of blood T cell repertoires in COVID-19 (dated by TCRdb to about 2020). Study-level background: Collaborator samples came from the United States, Italy and Spain and covered acute and convalescent phases of COVID-19. The samples were drawn from two sources: the first 160 participants of the ongoing ImmuneRACE study, and 950 to 1,500 subjects contributed by 6 global collaborators. Where available, HLA class I and class II types were obtained from metadata supplied by the sample provider rather than from assay-based typing. The dataset comprised deeply sampled blood TCRbeta repertoires from subjects exposed to, actively infected with, or recovered from COVID-19. The repertoires were released in a freely available public database intended as a resource for research on the immune response to SARS-CoV-2. A de-identified subject ID, COVID-19 status, age in years and sex were almost always included in the sample metadata. The material from the prospective study consisted of cDNA or gDNA derived from T cells, B-cell-depleted T cells, or PBMCs. The paper as a whole reports these results and caveats: The amount of clinical and demographic metadata varied by source and participant and was provided uncurated.

In Seattle, one collaborating source enrolled patients while the infection was active and tracked those patients longitudinally over the course of disease. The collaborating institutions used their own protocols to collect whole blood in K2EDTA tubes. For TCRbeta analysis, collaborators shipped samples as frozen whole blood, isolated PBMCs, or DNA extracted from either of those sample types. TCRbeta CDR3 regions were amplified from genomic DNA by means of the immunoSEQ Assay, a bias-controlled multiplex PCR. The published analysis was carried out like this. Within the assay, amplification of reference gene primers was used to estimate how many nucleated cells each sample contained. To quantify the absolute abundance of each unique TCRbeta CDR3 rearrangement, sequence reads were collapsed and filtered. Productive Simpson clonality was computed per sample as the square root of Simpson's diversity index over productive rearrangements. Held by TCRdb, this immuneACCESS table contains in-frame sequences only and omits some clones. Under half of the omission traces to an unresolved V gene where checked; the cause of the rest is unknown. V and J calls and clone size follow that table, whereas D and trimming were derived from the DNA. The sample table holds roughly 200,000 clones, of which around 87% were seen once. Around 9.6% of the sample is in the top ten clones.

This clone was seen only once. Its antigen target is currently unknown. No much larger clone exists at a distance of one base, and base qualities are not known. Including cysteine and phenylalanine, the CDR3 has 13 amino acids. Only the CDR3 portion is preserved as DNA: 39 bases, with reading frame beginning at the first base. Trimming accounts for 3 bases at V and 6 bases at J, while the number of junction bases matched to no gene is 5. Per the germline V gene, SGHRS is the CDR1 and YFSETQ is the CDR2. The V gene is TRBV5-1 and the J gene is TRBJ1-1, with 7 bases matching TRBD1. The source of this sequence is a woman aged 45-65 years with COVID-19, enrolled during active disease. The specimen sequenced was peripheral blood. The sequenced DNA: TGCGCCAGCAGCTGGGGACAGCCCGCTGAAGCTTTCTTT. Its protein reads: CASSWGQPAEAFF.